This is a list of T cell receptor beta chains from one sample in a study of cytomegalovirus exposure and HLA in healthy donors. Using immunoSEQ multiplex PCR, the repertoire was profiled, and TCRdb retains in-frame clones only, with some absent. The data contain roughly 300,000 clones, about nine tenths of them singletons. Sequencing was performed on PBMCs. Receptor source: a woman aged 18-35 years in good health and CMV-seronegative. CDR3s include the opening cysteine and the closing phenylalanine or tryptophan. A D gene is named only where the DNA matches it firmly. For some rows the clone size is stated as once, few or many, or as a class when expanded; others skip it.

cdr3_aa | cdr3_nt | j_call | v_call | clone_size | d_call
CASSSSLAGGPREQYF | TGTGCCAGCAGCTCATCCTTAGCGGGAGGGCCCCGGGAGCAGTACTTC | TRBJ2-7 | TRBV5-4 | . | TRBD2
CASSKGQGNTEAFF | TGTGCCAGCAGCAAAGGACAGGGGAACACTGAAGCTTTCTTT | TRBJ1-1 | TRBV11-2 | once | TRBD1
CASRHGGEDYGYTF | TGTGCCAGCAGACATGGGGGCGAAGACTATGGCTACACCTTC | TRBJ1-2 | TRBV6-1 | . | .
CASSFQLRGPASTGELFF | TGTGCCAGCAGCTTCCAGCTTCGAGGGCCAGCGAGCACCGGGGAGCTGTTTTTT | TRBJ2-2 | TRBV7-3 | . | .
CASTPGGRSTDTQYF | TGCGCCAGCACCCCAGGGGGCCGCAGCACAGATACGCAGTATTTT | TRBJ2-3 | TRBV5-1 | . | TRBD1
CASRNSGANTGELFF | TGTGCCAGCAGAAATTCAGGGGCGAACACCGGGGAGCTGTTTTTT | TRBJ2-2 | TRBV2 | . | .
CASSVTIAGVGHNEQFF | TGTGCCAGCAGCGTAACCATAGCGGGAGTGGGGCACAATGAGCAGTTCTTC | TRBJ2-1 | TRBV9 | . | TRBD2
CASSELLANQPQHF | TGTGCCAGCAGTGAACTCCTAGCAAATCAGCCCCAGCATTTT | TRBJ1-5 | TRBV6-1 | . | .
CAWGTGGSDTQYF | TGTGCCTGGGGGACAGGGGGCTCAGATACGCAGTATTTT | TRBJ2-3 | TRBV30 | . | TRBD1
CASSPIAGTSYEQYF | TGTGCCAGCAGTCCCATAGCGGGTACCTCCTACGAGCAGTACTTC | TRBJ2-7 | TRBV27 | . | TRBD2
CASSQEGLAHTGELFF | TGTGCCAGCAGCCAAGAGGGACTAGCGCACACCGGGGAGCTGTTTTTT | TRBJ2-2 | TRBV4-2 | . | TRBD2